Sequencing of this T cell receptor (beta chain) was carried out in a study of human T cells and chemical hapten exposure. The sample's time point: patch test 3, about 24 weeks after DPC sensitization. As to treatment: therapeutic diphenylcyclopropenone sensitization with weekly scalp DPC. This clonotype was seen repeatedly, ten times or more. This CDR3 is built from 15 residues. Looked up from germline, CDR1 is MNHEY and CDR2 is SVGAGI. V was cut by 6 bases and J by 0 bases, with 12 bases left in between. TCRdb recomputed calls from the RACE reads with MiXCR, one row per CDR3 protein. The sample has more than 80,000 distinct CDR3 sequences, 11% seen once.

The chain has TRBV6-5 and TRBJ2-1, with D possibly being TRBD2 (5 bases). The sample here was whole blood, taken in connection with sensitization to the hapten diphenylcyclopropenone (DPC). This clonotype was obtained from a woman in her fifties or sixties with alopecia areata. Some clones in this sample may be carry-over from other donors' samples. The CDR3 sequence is CASSLADASYNEQFF. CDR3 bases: TGTGCCAGCAGCCTAGCCGACGCCTCCTACAATGAGCAGTTCTTC.